Below, one T cell receptor beta chain is given with its context. Its antigen is unknown. These data belong to a study of vaccination and CD4 T cells after COVID-19. Study overall: The stimulus for the cells was overlapping spike peptides derived from SARS-CoV-2, HCoV-NL63, HCoV-OC43 and HCoV-229E.

With the Oncomine TCR Beta short-read assay, DNA from cultured CD4+ T cells was sequenced. TCRdb reprocessed the PCR reads with MiXCR, giving one entry per CDR3 protein. The sample shows 15,000 to 20,000 distinct CDR3 sequences, 45% of them seen only once. Specified treatment: approximately nine-day PBMC culture with coronavirus spike peptide pools or control peptides (ViraFEST assay). The CDR3 has 14 residues. V gave up 5 bases and J gave up 1 base, with 9 bases separating them. The sequence came from a human donor who received a COVID-19 vaccine. The chain has TRBV12-3 or TRBV12-4 and TRBJ1-5, with D unresolved. The source was CD4+ T cells from blood, cultured in vitro, collected before SARS-CoV-2 vaccination. CDR3 nucleotide sequence: TGTGCCAGCAGTCTCAGTGGGAGCAATCAGCCCCAGCATTTT. As protein: CASSLSGSNQPQHF.